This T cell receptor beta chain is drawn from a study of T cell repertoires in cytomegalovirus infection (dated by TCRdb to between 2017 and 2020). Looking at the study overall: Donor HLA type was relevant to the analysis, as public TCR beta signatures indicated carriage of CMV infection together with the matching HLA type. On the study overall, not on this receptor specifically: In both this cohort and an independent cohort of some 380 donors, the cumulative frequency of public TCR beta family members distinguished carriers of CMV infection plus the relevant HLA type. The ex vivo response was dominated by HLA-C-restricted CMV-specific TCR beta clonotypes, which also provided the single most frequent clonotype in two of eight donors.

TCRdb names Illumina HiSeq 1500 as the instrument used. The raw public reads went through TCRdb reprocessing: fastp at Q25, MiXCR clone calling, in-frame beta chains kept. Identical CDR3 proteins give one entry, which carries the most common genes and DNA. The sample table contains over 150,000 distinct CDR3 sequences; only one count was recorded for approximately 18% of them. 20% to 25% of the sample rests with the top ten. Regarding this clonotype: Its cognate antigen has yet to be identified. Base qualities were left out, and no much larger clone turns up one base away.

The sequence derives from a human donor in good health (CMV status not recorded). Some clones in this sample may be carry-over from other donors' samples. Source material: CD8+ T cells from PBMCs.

The CDR3 region reads CASSFGLSGTGNTEAFF. The DNA sequence is as follows: TGTGCCAGCAGCTTCGGGCTATCGGGGACAGGGAACACTGAAGCTTTCTTT. The chain couples TRBV7-9 to TRBJ1-1; TRBD1 lines up with 8 middle nucleotides. There are 17 amino acids in the CDR3, from cysteine to phenylalanine inclusive. Of all the DNA, just the CDR3 is kept, 51 bases in frame from base 1. Reading the germline V gene (reference sequence) gives CDR1 SEHNR and CDR2 FQNEAQ. V is trimmed back by 3 bases and J by 1 base, and the junction contains 10 bases that no gene match accounts for.